The clone carrying this T cell receptor (beta chain) came up many times. Original processing notes: TCRs per sample had a median of roughly 96,000 and ranged from roughly 20,000 to 690,600. TCRdb itself ran the RACE reads through MiXCR, one entry per CDR3 protein. V and J calls and clone size were set by TCRdb, not the authors. The table includes about 380,000 distinct CDR3 sequences, about 4.4% detected once. Time point specified: patch test 1, 2 weeks after DPC sensitization. Documented treatment: therapeutic diphenylcyclopropenone sensitization with weekly scalp DPC. The CDR3 sequence is 15 residues long. Germline CDR1 SGHTS, CDR2 YDEGEE. V was clipped by 3 bases and J by 11 bases, with 18 bases between them. The data are from a study of human T cells and chemical hapten exposure. Study-level information: DPC at 2% was the sensitizing agent, placed on around 2 cm by around 2 cm of upper inner arm skin. Patients, chiefly female, had alopecia areata, totalis or universalis. Per-sample TCR yield variability stemmed mainly from small pooled library volume differences.

Here the sequenced sample was whole blood, taken in connection with sensitization to the hapten diphenylcyclopropenone (DPC). The clonotype comes from a woman aged 50 to 65 with alopecia areata. Some clones in this sample may be carry-over from other donors' samples. The chain has TRBV5-8 and TRBJ1-6; D gene ambiguous. The CDR3 nucleotides are TGTGCCAGCAGCTCCGGGCAAGGGTTCACGACACCCCTCCACTTT. As protein: CASSSGQGFTTPLHF. Looking up the rest from reference TRBV5-8 and TRBJ1-6 gives the full variable domain: EAGVTQSPTHLIKTRGQQATLRCSPISGHTSVYWYQQALGLGLQFLLWYDEGEERNRGNFPPRFSGRQFPNYSSELNVNALELEDSALYLCASSSGQGFTTPLHFGNGTRLTVT.